Here is one TCR beta chain with its context. This entry is derived from a study of blood T cell repertoires in COVID-19. In the study overall: Researchers got acute and convalescent COVID-19 samples from the United States, Italy and Spain. PBMCs, B-cell-depleted T cells, or T cells provided the cDNA or gDNA that made up the material.

The table came from immunoSEQ multiplex PCR; TCRdb's copy has only in-frame clones and leaves some out. The data contain about 140,000 clones, around 83% of them seen just once; the ten biggest clones take up 1.5% to 2%. V lost 2 bases to trimming and J lost 0 bases; unmatched junction nucleotides: 7. Germline CDR1 and CDR2: SGHRS and YFSETQ. This CDR3 comprises 17 residues. The receptor comes from a human donor in a cohort sampled during active COVID-19. Material for sequencing was peripheral blood. This chain connects TRBV5-1 to TRBJ2-5, with 10 bases matching TRBD2. The CDR3 protein is CASSLALSGRNQETQYF. The CDR3 DNA sequence: TGCGCCAGCAGCTTAGCCCTTAGCGGGAGGAACCAAGAGACCCAGTACTTC.